This is a list of T cell receptor beta chains from one sample in a study of blood T cell repertoires in COVID-19. Profiled with immunoSEQ multiplex PCR; TCRdb holds only in-frame clones, not every one. The sample shows hundreds of thousands of clones, 87% of them seen only once. The specimen sequenced was PBMCs or T cells enriched from blood (not recorded which). The receptors derive from a woman between 18 and 30 years old who had recovered from COVID-19. Each CDR3 is given with its conserved first and last residue. The order of the fields is clone size, V gene, J gene, D gene, CDR3 length, CDR3 DNA, CDR3 protein. D genes are given only for firm matches. The size entry is marked missing in some rows and otherwise reads once, few, many or a size class.

>NA|TRBV10-3|TRBJ2-7|TRBD1|15
TGTGCCATCAGTGGCTCCGACGACAGGGTTGACGAGCAGTACTTC
CAISGSDDRVDEQYF
>NA|TRBV6-5|TRBJ2-3|NA|16
TGTGCCAGCAGTTACTCGGGTCAGGTCGGCACAGATACGCAGTATTTT
CASSYSGQVGTDTQYF
>NA|TRBV7-6|TRBJ1-6|NA|15
TGTGCCAGCAGCTCGGTCCCGGAGGCTAATTCACCCCTCCACTTT
CASSSVPEANSPLHF
>NA|TRBV28|TRBJ1-4|TRBD1|15
TGTGCCAGCAGTTTACCGGGGACAGGACGGGAAAAACTGTTTTTT
CASSLPGTGREKLFF
>NA|TRBV3-1/TRBV3-2|TRBJ1-1|NA|13
TGTGCCAGCAGCTTACAGGGTCTCACTGAAGCTTTCTTT
CASSLQGLTEAFF
>NA|TRBV2|TRBJ2-5|NA|13
TGTGCCAGCATCCGGGCCAGGGGAGAGACCCAGTACTTC
CASIRARGETQYF
>NA|TRBV5-8|TRBJ2-3|NA|14
TGTGCCAGCAGTCTCGGGAGAAGCACAGATACGCAGTATTTT
CASSLGRSTDTQYF
>NA|TRBV15|TRBJ2-3|NA|14
TGTGCCACCAGCAGAGGACAGACCACAGATACGCAGTATTTT
CATSRGQTTDTQYF
>NA|TRBV5-1|TRBJ2-4|TRBD2|18
TGCGCCAGCAGCCGCGGGGAGCGGGATCTGATGACCAAAAACATTCAGTACTTC
CASSRGERDLMTKNIQYF
>NA|TRBV7-2|TRBJ1-1|NA|13
TGTGCCAGCGGGGGCAGGGCGAACACTGAAGCTTTCTTT
CASGGRANTEAFF
>once|TRBV18|TRBJ2-1|TRBD2|17
TGTGCCAGCTCACCTCCGACTAGCGGGAGAGTATTCCATGAGCAGTTCTTC
CASSPPTSGRVFHEQFF
>NA|TRBV7-8|TRBJ2-2|NA|15
TGTGCCAGCAGCGGTGACAGGATCGAAACCGGGGAGCTGTTTTTT
CASSGDRIETGELFF
>NA|TRBV6-5|TRBJ2-7|NA|14
TGTGCCAGCAGTTACGACAGCTTCTCGCCTGAGCAGTACTTC
CASSYDSFSPEQYF
>NA|TRBV5-1|TRBJ1-2|NA|14
TGCGCCAGCAGCTTGGCCGGGGTGGGCTATGGCTACACCTTC
CASSLAGVGYGYTF
>NA|TRBV7-2|TRBJ2-4|TRBD2|16
TGTGCCAGCAGCTCGGGACTAGGTGGGGTCAAAAACATTCAGTACTTC
CASSSGLGGVKNIQYF
>NA|TRBV4-1|TRBJ2-2|TRBD2|16
TGCGCCAGCAGCCACTTACTAGCGACGTACACCGGGGAGCTGTTTTTT
CASSHLLATYTGELFF
>NA|TRBV5-1|TRBJ2-2|NA|14
TGCGCCAGCAGCTTGGCCTCGAACACCGGGGAGCTGTTTTTT
CASSLASNTGELFF
>NA|TRBV28|TRBJ2-7|TRBD2|17
TGTGCCAGCAGGCGAAGTAGCGGGAGGCAAGCGACCTACGAGCAGTACTTC
CASRRSSGRQATYEQYF
>NA|TRBV6-2/TRBV6-3|TRBJ2-1|TRBD2|15
TGTGCCAGCAGCCCGACTAGCGGGGGGGGCAATGAGCAGTTCTTC
CASSPTSGGGNEQFF
>NA|TRBV6-5|TRBJ1-2|NA|11
TGTGCCAGCAAACTGGACTATGGCTACACCTTC
CASKLDYGYTF